The T cell receptor (beta chain) under discussion was sequenced for a study of control samples from healthy donors and cancer patients. Germline-derived CDR1 and CDR2 are KGHSH and LQKENI. V was cut by 0 bases and J by 5 bases, with 7 bases left in between. CDR3 length: 13 residues. Here immunoSEQ multiplex PCR was the method, and the copy in TCRdb shows in-frame clones only, minus some. In the table there are roughly 120,000 clones, 75% to 90% of which are singletons. Material: PBMCs. The chain uses TRBV18 and TRBJ1-2; D is unresolved. This receptor was identified in a woman in her forties or fifties with colorectal cancer. CDR3 region: CASSPPVGYGYTF. The CDR3 bases are TGTGCCAGCTCACCACCGGTGGGGTATGGCTACACCTTC.